The rows below give T cell receptor beta chains drawn from one sample of a study of shared clonotypes between healthy human individuals. Some clones are missing from TCRdb's copy, which holds only in-frame ones; the method was immunoSEQ multiplex PCR. This table has 1.5 million to 2.5 million clones, approximately 94% appearing once. The sample taken for sequencing was naive CD8+ T cells sorted from blood. The source of these receptors is a young man in good health. CDR3s include the opening cysteine and the closing phenylalanine or tryptophan. A D gene is named only where the DNA matches it firmly. Only part of the rows carry a size: once, few, many, or a class if the clone is expanded.

D gene,clone size,V gene,J gene,CDR3 length,CDR3 protein,CDR3 DNA
.,.,TRBV4-3,TRBJ2-7,13,CASSYGTADEQYF,TGCGCCAGCAGCTACGGGACTGCGGACGAGCAGTACTTC
TRBD1,.,TRBV5-5,TRBJ2-7,16,CASSPTGTGGYYEQYF,TGTGCCAGCAGCCCAACCGGGACAGGGGGTTACTACGAGCAGTACTTC
TRBD2,.,TRBV6-5,TRBJ2-1,16,CASSYSAGGFYNEQFF,TGTGCCAGCAGTTACAGCGCGGGAGGGTTTTACAATGAGCAGTTCTTC
.,.,TRBV11-2,TRBJ2-7,13,CASSLGGRYEQYF,TGTGCCAGCAGCTTAGGGGGGCGATACGAGCAGTACTTC
.,.,TRBV13,TRBJ1-1,15,CASSPLGELNTEAFF,TGTGCCAGCAGCCCATTAGGGGAATTGAACACTGAAGCTTTCTTT
.,once,TRBV7-9,TRBJ2-7,15,CASSQISGQSYEQYF,TGTGCCAGCAGCCAAATCTCGGGGCAATCCTACGAGCAGTACTTC
.,.,TRBV4-1,TRBJ2-1,15,CASSQDLGGYNEQFF,TGCGCCAGCAGCCAAGATCTCGGGGGCTACAATGAGCAGTTCTTC
TRBD2,.,TRBV10-3,TRBJ2-1,15,CALGGAAGGGNEQFF,TGTGCTCTCGGGGGAGCGGCGGGAGGAGGAAATGAGCAGTTCTTC
.,.,TRBV4-1,TRBJ1-1,14,CASSQGPGSTEAFF,TGCGCCAGCAGCCAGGGCCCTGGGAGCACTGAAGCTTTCTTT
TRBD1,.,TRBV30,TRBJ2-7,13,CALDRGVDYEQYF,TGTGCCTTGGACAGGGGAGTTGACTACGAGCAGTACTTC
.,.,TRBV7-2,TRBJ2-1,16,CASSLDTGYSYNEQFF,TGTGCCAGCAGCTTAGATACAGGGTACTCCTACAATGAGCAGTTCTTC
TRBD2,.,TRBV7-9,TRBJ2-7,15,CASSLDASGLYEQYF,TGTGCCAGCAGCTTAGATGCTAGCGGCTTATACGAGCAGTACTTC
.,.,TRBV6-6,TRBJ2-7,12,CASTAGSYEQYF,TGTGCCAGCACGGCAGGGAGCTACGAGCAGTACTTC
TRBD2,.,TRBV9,TRBJ2-7,15,CASSVGSGGASEQYF,TGTGCCAGCAGCGTAGGTAGCGGGGGGGCCAGCGAGCAGTACTTC
.,.,TRBV21-1,TRBJ2-5,14,CASSLLMTGETQYF,TGTGCCAGCAGCCTTCTTATGACAGGAGAGACCCAGTACTTC
TRBD2,.,TRBV9,TRBJ2-2,16,CASSVASGANTGELFF,TGTGCCAGCAGCGTAGCTAGCGGGGCCAACACCGGGGAGCTGTTTTTT
TRBD1,.,TRBV27,TRBJ1-5,14,CASSPGTGYQPQHF,TGTGCCAGCAGTCCCGGGACAGGGTATCAGCCCCAGCATTTT
.,once,TRBV9,TRBJ2-7,13,CASSPPGLYEQYF,TGTGCCAGCAGCCCCCCCGGACTTTACGAGCAGTACTTC
.,.,TRBV27,TRBJ1-1,16,CASSPKGRTPNTEAFF,TGTGCCAGCAGTCCAAAGGGCAGAACCCCGAACACTGAAGCTTTCTTT
.,.,TRBV13,TRBJ2-3,13,CASSIDRTDTQYF,TGTGCCAGCAGCATAGACCGCACAGATACGCAGTATTTT
TRBD2,.,TRBV7-9,TRBJ2-7,16,CASSLAGTSGSREQYF,TGTGCCAGCAGCTTGGCGGGGACTAGCGGGAGTCGGGAGCAGTACTTC
.,.,TRBV5-1,TRBJ2-5,14,CASSLERAWETQYF,TGCGCCAGCAGCTTGGAACGGGCCTGGGAGACCCAGTACTTC
TRBD2,once,TRBV7-9,TRBJ2-3,17,CASRSWTSGGVPDTQYF,TGTGCCAGCAGGTCATGGACTAGCGGGGGGGTTCCAGATACGCAGTATTTT
.,.,TRBV6-1,TRBJ2-2,15,CASSEGRGQTGELFF,TGTGCCAGCAGTGAAGGACGTGGACAGACCGGGGAGCTGTTTTTT
.,.,TRBV2,TRBJ2-5,17,CASSEGAAPFYQETQYF,TGTGCCAGCAGTGAAGGGGCAGCCCCTTTTTACCAAGAGACCCAGTACTTC
.,.,TRBV6-5,TRBJ1-1,13,CASSYQGLGEAFF,TGTGCCAGCAGTTACCAAGGATTGGGTGAAGCTTTCTTT
.,.,TRBV9,TRBJ2-3,14,CASSVSGLTDTQYF,TGTGCCAGCAGCGTTAGCGGCCTCACAGATACGCAGTATTTT
TRBD2,.,TRBV27,TRBJ2-3,17,CASSLLTLAGGTDTQYF,TGTGCCAGCAGTTTATTAACCCTAGCGGGAGGGACAGATACGCAGTATTTT
.,.,TRBV30,TRBJ1-2,13,CAWSIWTVSGYTF,TGTGCCTGGAGTATCTGGACAGTAAGTGGCTACACCTTC
.,.,TRBV5-1,TRBJ1-1,14,CASSLSLVYTEAFF,TGCGCCAGCAGCTTGAGTCTCGTGTACACTGAAGCTTTCTTT
TRBD1,.,TRBV7-9,TRBJ2-7,14,CASSWGQGANEQYF,TGTGCCAGCAGCTGGGGACAGGGGGCGAATGAGCAGTACTTC
.,once,TRBV6-1,TRBJ1-1,11,CASGANTEAFF,TGTGCCAGCGGAGCGAACACTGAAGCTTTCTTT
TRBD2,.,TRBV6-5,TRBJ2-7,14,CASSIAGEKGEQYF,TGTGCCAGCAGTATAGCGGGAGAAAAAGGCGAGCAGTACTTC
.,.,TRBV7-9,TRBJ2-7,14,CASSSGRTAYEQYF,TGTGCCAGCAGCTCTGGCCGGACAGCCTACGAGCAGTACTTC
.,.,TRBV7-9,TRBJ2-7,17,CASSHPRVGGPVYEQYF,TGTGCCAGCAGCCATCCCAGGGTTGGCGGACCAGTCTACGAGCAGTACTTC
.,.,TRBV4-1,TRBJ1-3,18,CASSQVRSSGGVGNTIYF,TGCGCCAGCAGCCAAGTAAGATCGTCCGGGGGCGTTGGAAACACCATATATTTT
.,once,TRBV5-1,TRBJ2-1,12,CASSPLDNEQFF,TGCGCCAGCAGCCCCCTTGACAATGAGCAGTTCTTC
.,.,TRBV4-1,TRBJ2-1,16,CASSQDRAGGKNEQFF,TGCGCCAGCAGCCAAGATCGGGCAGGTGGAAAGAATGAGCAGTTCTTC
.,.,TRBV10-1,TRBJ2-1,13,CASSEPSGDEQFF,TGCGCCAGCAGTGAGCCGTCCGGTGATGAGCAGTTCTTC
TRBD2,once,TRBV5-4,TRBJ2-1,14,CASSLAGGPQEQFF,TGTGCCAGCAGCTTAGCGGGGGGCCCCCAGGAGCAGTTCTTC
TRBD2,.,TRBV5-6,TRBJ2-7,15,CASSLELAGGHEQYF,TGTGCCAGCAGCTTGGAACTAGCGGGAGGCCACGAGCAGTACTTC
.,.,TRBV7-6,TRBJ1-6,16,CASSLVGRGGNSPLHF,TGTGCCAGCAGCTTAGTCGGTCGCGGGGGGAATTCACCCCTCCACTTT
TRBD2,.,TRBV4-2,TRBJ2-1,17,CASSQDREAGRYNEQFF,TGTGCCAGCAGCCAAGATCGGGAAGCGGGACGATACAATGAGCAGTTCTTC
TRBD1,.,TRBV4-3,TRBJ2-7,16,CASSQDDRGIGSEQYF,TGCGCCAGCAGCCAAGATGACAGGGGGATCGGATCCGAGCAGTACTTC
TRBD2,.,TRBV30,TRBJ2-1,12,CAWREGQDEQFF,TGTGCCTGGCGGGAGGGCCAGGATGAGCAGTTCTTC
TRBD2,.,TRBV9,TRBJ2-7,14,CASSGSGIFDEQYF,TGTGCCAGCAGCGGTAGCGGGATTTTCGACGAGCAGTACTTC
.,.,TRBV5-4,TRBJ2-7,10,CASSPYEQYF,TGTGCCAGCAGCCCCTACGAGCAGTACTTC
.,.,TRBV6-5,TRBJ2-7,12,CASSPIGYEQYF,TGTGCCAGCAGCCCTATCGGCTACGAGCAGTACTTC
.,.,TRBV6-1,TRBJ1-1,15,CASRTPWDYRAEAFF,TGTGCCAGCAGGACCCCGTGGGACTATAGGGCTGAAGCTTTCTTT
.,.,TRBV28,TRBJ2-2,15,CASSFRRGVTGELFF,TGTGCCAGCAGTTTCCGGCGGGGAGTCACCGGGGAGCTGTTTTTT
.,.,TRBV30,TRBJ2-7,11,CAWSASHEQYF,TGTGCCTGGAGTGCGTCACACGAGCAGTACTTC
.,.,TRBV30,TRBJ1-6,13,CAWSEDVNSPLHF,TGTGCCTGGAGCGAGGACGTAAATTCACCCCTCCACTTT
TRBD2,.,TRBV4-2,TRBJ2-7,13,CASSPGGVYEQYF,TGTGCCAGCAGCCCTGGGGGGGTCTACGAGCAGTACTTC
.,once,TRBV10-3,TRBJ2-7,16,CAISESTAGWSYEQYF,TGTGCCATCAGTGAGTCCACGGCAGGGTGGAGCTACGAGCAGTACTTC
.,.,TRBV6-5,TRBJ1-1,14,CASSQPGLNTEAFF,TGTGCCAGCAGTCAACCGGGACTTAACACTGAAGCTTTCTTT
.,.,TRBV7-8,TRBJ2-5,14,CASTTGGLQETQYF,TGTGCCAGCACCACCGGAGGGCTTCAAGAGACCCAGTACTTC
.,.,TRBV27,TRBJ2-1,12,CATRGSANEQFF,TGTGCCACAAGGGGTAGCGCCAATGAGCAGTTCTTC
.,.,TRBV4-3,TRBJ2-1,17,CASSQTVSSAPKDEQFF,TGCGCCAGCAGCCAAACCGTTTCTAGCGCGCCTAAGGATGAGCAGTTCTTC
.,.,TRBV27,TRBJ1-2,13,CASSLNTAYGYTF,TGTGCCAGCAGTTTAAATACAGCCTATGGCTACACCTTC